The present entry profiles one TCR beta chain with its context. The assay was immunoSEQ multiplex PCR, and TCRdb's table has in-frame clones only and misses some. The profile covers under 80,000 clones, with about 94% appearing a single time and 2.8% taken by the ten largest. This record comes from a study of control samples from healthy donors and cancer patients. CDR3 size: 11 residues. Between the trimmed V and J ends, which lost 7 bases and 4 bases, there was a span of 7 bases. Germline V CDR1 and CDR2: SNHLY, FYNNEI. The chain carries TRBV2 and TRBJ1-2; no firm D call. The TCR originated in a woman in her 30s in good health. Sequenced input: blood. The CDR3 DNA sequence: TGTGCCAGCACCCCCGTCTATGGCTACACCTTC. It encodes CASTPVYGYTF.